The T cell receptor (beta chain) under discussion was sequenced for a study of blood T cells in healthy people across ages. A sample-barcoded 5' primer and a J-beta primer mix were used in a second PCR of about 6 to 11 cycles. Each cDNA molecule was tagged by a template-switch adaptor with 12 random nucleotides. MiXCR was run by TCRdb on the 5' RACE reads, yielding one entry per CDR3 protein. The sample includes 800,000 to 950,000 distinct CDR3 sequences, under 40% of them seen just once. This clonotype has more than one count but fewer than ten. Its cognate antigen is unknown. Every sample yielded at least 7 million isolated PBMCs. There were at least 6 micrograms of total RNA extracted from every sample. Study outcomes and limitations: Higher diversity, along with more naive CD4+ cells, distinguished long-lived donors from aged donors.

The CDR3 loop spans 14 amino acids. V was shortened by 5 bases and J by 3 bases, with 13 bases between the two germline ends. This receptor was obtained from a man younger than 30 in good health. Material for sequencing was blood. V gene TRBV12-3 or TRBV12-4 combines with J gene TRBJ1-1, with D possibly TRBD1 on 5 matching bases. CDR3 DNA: TGTGCCAGCAGTCCGGGGCGGGGGGACACTGAAGCTTTCTTT. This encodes CASSPGRGDTEAFF.